This T cell receptor beta chain was captured by sequencing in a study of post-analysis software for immune sequencing data. Incorporated into the TCR beta cDNA libraries were unique molecular identifiers, which served to reduce PCR and sequencing biases. One entry per CDR3 protein, called by TCRdb with MiXCR from the PCR reads. This sample has almost 700,000 distinct CDR3 sequences; about 60% occur once, and the top ten carry about 11%. Comment on this clonotype: No antigen is known for it.

This CDR3 spans 14 amino acids. Whole-study findings and limits: Patients had higher frequencies than controls of about 5 TRBV segments, including TRBV5-6, TRBV5-1 and TRBV20-1.

Sequencing was carried out using blood. The chain has TRBV21-1 and TRBJ1-1; the table's D call TRBD1 went unverified against the DNA. TRBV21-1 has pseudogene status. This TCR derives from a girl aged 2 to 10 with multiple sclerosis. DNA for the CDR3: TGTGCCAGCAGCAAAGCACAGGTTGACACTGAAGCTTTCTTT. Encoded protein: CASSKAQVDTEAFF.